The 6 T cell receptor beta chains below were found in one sample sequenced in a study of Tregs in tolerant kidney transplant recipients (dated by TCRdb to 2018 to 2020). The library was obtained by the immunoSEQ multiplex PCR assay. TCRdb stores this immuneACCESS table with in-frame sequences only. Part of the clones is absent; in the studies checked, under half of the shortfall reflects unresolved V genes, and no reason is known for the rest. This sample is represented by roughly 64,000 clones; roughly 98% of them were singletons. The ten top clones hold around 0.34% of the sample. Taken with the paper, the label for time point translates to: blood sample drawn before combined kidney and bone marrow transplant. The sequenced sample was Tregs from blood, obtained before the transplant. All receptors come from a human donor who received a combined kidney and bone marrow transplant.

The CDR3 DNA follows: TGCGCCAGCAGCCAAGAACAGGGGCCGGGAAAACTGTTTTTT. Protein product: CASSQEQGPGKLFF. The chain links TRBV4-1 to TRBJ1-4; 7 bases line up with TRBD1. The CDR3 consists of 14 residues. V dropped 0 bases and J dropped 10; count of bases not matched to a gene: 5. The germline gives CDR1 MGHRA, CDR2 YSYEKL.

This chain connects TRBV6-1 to TRBJ2-1, with D possibly matching TRBD1 (6 bases). The CDR3 runs to 17 residues. The V end lost 0 bases, the J end lost 5 bases, and 17 bases lay between the germline ends. Germline V gives CDR1 MNHNS, CDR2 SASEGT. CDR3 residues: CASSEALRGHNHNEQFF. The CDR3, as DNA: TGTGCCAGCAGTGAAGCGCTTCGGGGACACAACCACAATGAGCAGTTCTTC.

The CDR3 DNA sequence: TGCGCCAGCAGCTTGGGTAGCGGGAGTTGGAATGAGCAGTTCTTC. Its translation: CASSLGSGSWNEQFF. This sequence joins TRBV5-1 and TRBJ2-1; 9 nucleotides align to TRBD2. Germline-derived CDR1 and CDR2 are SGHRS and YFSETQ. This CDR3 is 15 amino acids long. V lost 0 bases to trimming and J lost 7 bases; unmatched junction nucleotides: 5.

The chain carries TRBV4-3 and TRBJ2-3; 7 bases are shared with TRBD2. This CDR3 contains 16 residues. The germline CDR1 and CDR2 sequences are LGHNA and YSLEER. V lost 7 bases, J lost 0 bases, and 10 bases stayed unmatched. CDR3 loop: CASKLRAGDSTDTQYF. The CDR3 nucleotides read TGCGCCAGCAAACTCAGGGCGGGGGATAGCACAGATACGCAGTATTTT.

This sequence joins TRBV9 and TRBJ2-1; 10 positions match TRBD2. CDR3 length equals 16 residues. Germline CDR1 SGDLS, CDR2 YYNGEE. J gave up 2 bases and V 0 bases, and 2 bases lay outside the gene matches. The chain's CDR3 is CASSVASGGTYNEQFF. CDR3 DNA sequence: TGTGCCAGCAGCGTAGCTAGCGGGGGCACCTACAATGAGCAGTTCTTC.

The chain recombines TRBV6-6 with TRBJ1-2; D gene uncertain. The V and J ends lost 2 bases and 1 base respectively, with 11 bases between them. Germline loops: CDR1 MNHNY, CDR2 SVGAGI (reference sequence). The CDR3 loop spans 15 amino acids. The CDR3 loop reads CASSYGQIYNYGYTF. Written as DNA, the CDR3 is TGTGCCAGCAGTTACGGGCAGATTTATAACTATGGCTACACCTTC.